Sequencing of this T cell receptor beta chain was carried out in a study of low-dose radiotherapy and immunotherapy resistance in tumors. Turning to the study itself: Cohort 2 patients were irradiated with 1 Gy every two weeks, reaching 13 Gy over 26 weeks.

This CDR3 has 13 amino acids. Germline CDR1 SGHVS, CDR2 FNYEAQ. Primers used for first-strand cDNA, a TRAV- and TRBV-specific set, covered both alpha and beta chains. Amplification of TCRs used a constant-region primer and V-primer adapter for roughly 20 PCR cycles. TCRdb re-analysed the reads in MiXCR, keeping a single row per CDR3 protein. The sample carries 70,000 to 95,000 distinct CDR3 sequences, roughly a sixth recorded once. This clonotype was found a few times. A much larger clone lies a single base off, so this may be a read error. The time point is: before trial treatment. This rearrangement joins TRBV7-6 to TRBJ2-7, with TRBD1 matching over 8 bases. This sequence was found in a male donor with prostate cancer. The sample consisted of PBMCs, taken before treatment. For the CDR3, the DNA is TGTGCCTGCAGCTGGACAGGGAACTACGAGCAGTACTTC. Translating it yields CACSWTGNYEQYF.